The 20 T cell receptor beta chains below come from one sample, sequenced in a study of blood T cell repertoires in COVID-19. Produced via immunoSEQ multiplex PCR; TCRdb's table is partial and in-frame only. The table records fewer than 300,000 clones, about 85% of them present only once. Sequencing was performed on peripheral blood. Every receptor here comes from a human donor in a cohort sampled during active COVID-19.

The chain carries TRBV29-1 and TRBJ2-3; the D gene is possibly TRBD2 (5 bases). Per the germline V gene, CDR1 is SQVTM and CDR2 is ANQGSEA. There are 12 residues in the CDR3. Trimming took off 7 bases at V and 2 bases at J, with 10 bases between the two ends. CDR3: CSADSSTDTQYF. The CDR3 DNA is TGCAGCGCGGACTCGTCCACAGATACGCAGTATTTT.

V gene TRBV6-1 combines with J gene TRBJ1-4; TRBD1 is a possible D gene (6 bases). With 5 bases removed from V and 8 bases from J, the gap between germline ends came to 21 bases. The V gene's germline CDR1 is MNHNS and CDR2 SASEGT. The CDR3 totals 16 residues. CDR3 residues: CASSKVYRDRVEKLFF. For the CDR3, the DNA is TGTGCCAGCAGTAAAGTGTACAGGGATCGAGTGGAAAAACTGTTTTTT.

The chain carries TRBV7-3 and TRBJ2-7, with D possibly being TRBD2 (5 bases). Trimming removed 1 base from V and 0 bases from J, with 13 bases in between. Germline CDR1 reads SGHTA; CDR2 reads FQGTGA. The CDR3 extends over 16 amino acids. The DNA for the CDR3 is TGTGCCAGCAGCTTAATGCCGGCGGGTAGCTCCTACGAGCAGTACTTC. Its translation: CASSLMPAGSSYEQYF.

The chain links TRBV20-1 to TRBJ1-2; D remains ambiguous. V lost 6 bases, J lost 10 bases, and 12 bases lay in between. The V gene's germline CDR1 is DFQATT and CDR2 SNEGSKA (reference sequence). The CDR3 is 10 residues long. The CDR3 region is CSATPRVYTF. The DNA of the CDR3 is TGCAGTGCCACCCCACGAGTCTACACCTTC.

The chain links TRBV5-1 to TRBJ2-7; 8 bases fit TRBD1. Germline V CDR1 and CDR2: SGHRS, YFSETQ. CDR3 length equals 15 residues. V lost 3 bases, J lost 3 bases, and 8 bases stayed unmatched. Written as DNA, the CDR3 is TGCGCCAGCAGCTCGGGACAGGCCCTCCTCTACGAGCAGTACTTC. Amino acids: CASSSGQALLYEQYF.

This clone was counted a few times. This chain links TRBV7-9 with TRBJ1-1; unclear D gene. Germline V CDR1 and CDR2: SEHNR, FQNEAQ (reference sequence). This CDR3 has 13 residues. V lost 3 bases to trimming and J lost 0 bases, with 5 bases between them. The CDR3 here is CASSLRLNTEAFF. Written as DNA, the CDR3 is TGTGCCAGCAGCTTGCGGTTGAACACTGAAGCTTTCTTT.

The genes are TRBV3-1 (or the pseudogene TRBV3-2) and TRBJ1-5; TRBD1 matches 8 bases. The CDR3 extends over 17 amino acids. Germline V gene data show CDR1 as LGHDT and CDR2 as YNNKEL (reference sequence). V trimming: 5 bases; J trimming: 0 bases; junction bases outside the gene matches: 9. The CDR3 reads CASSRTGRGLSNQPQHF. The DNA for the CDR3 is TGTGCCAGCAGCAGGACAGGGAGGGGCCTTAGCAATCAGCCCCAGCATTTT.

Concerning this clone itself: Other DNA sequences in this specimen translate into the identical CDR3. The chain has TRBV6-6 and TRBJ1-3; the D gene is possibly TRBD1 (6 bases). Trimming cost V 4 bases and J 0 bases, with 7 bases left between them. Germline V lookup: CDR1 MNHNY, CDR2 SVGAGI (reference sequence). The CDR3 extends over 14 amino acids. This CDR3 is CASSWTVSGNTIYF. The CDR3 DNA reads as TGTGCCAGCAGTTGGACAGTCTCTGGAAACACCATATATTTT.

This chain connects TRBV12-3 or TRBV12-4 to TRBJ2-1, with TRBD2 matching 8 bases. Trimming removed 10 bases from V and 4 bases from J; junction bases left unmatched: 6. The CDR3 consists of 13 residues. Written as DNA, the CDR3 is TGTGCCACCCAGCGGGAGAGATACAATGAGCAGTTCTTC. It encodes CATQRERYNEQFF.

V gene TRBV4-1 combines with J gene TRBJ2-4; 12 bases are a match to TRBD2. Per the germline V gene, CDR1 is MGHRA and CDR2 is YSYEKL. CDR3 length: 15 residues. V was clipped by 4 bases and J by 4 bases; unmatched bases: 2. The chain's CDR3 is CASSRGTSGKNIQYF. For the CDR3, the DNA is TGCGCCAGCAGCCGTGGGACTAGCGGGAAAAACATTCAGTACTTC.

The gene calls are TRBV5-1 and TRBJ2-4; perhaps TRBD1 as D (6 bases). The CDR3 runs 16 residues. V was trimmed by 0 bases and J by 0 bases, leaving 10 bases between them. CDR1 is SGHRS and CDR2 is YFSETQ in the germline V gene. The CDR3 reads CASSLVGTLAKNIQYF. The CDR3 region has the DNA TGCGCCAGCAGCTTGGTAGGGACACTAGCCAAAAACATTCAGTACTTC.

This rearrangement joins TRBV5-4 to TRBJ2-1; D is ambiguous. Germline assignment: CDR1 SGHNT and CDR2 YYREEE (reference sequence). This CDR3 is 11 amino acids long. The ends were cut back, 3 bases at V and 5 bases at J, with 3 bases in the middle. The CDR3 region has the DNA TGTGCCAGCAGCTCTGACAATGAGCAGTTCTTC. Translation: CASSSDNEQFF. The full variable domain, in which reference TRBV5-4 and TRBJ2-1 provide the parts outside the CDR3, is ETGVTQSPTHLIKTRGQQVTLRCSSQSGHNTVSWYQQALGQGPQFIFQYYREEENGRGNFPPRFSGLQFPNYSSELNVNALELDDSALYLCASSSDNEQFFGPGTRLTVL.

In its sample, this clone was seen once. The chain employs TRBV4-1 and TRBJ1-4; 7 bases align to TRBD1. The CDR3 runs to 15 residues. Losses at the gene ends were 0 bases for V and 6 bases for J; bases not matched to a gene: 4. The germline CDR1 and CDR2 sequences are MGHRA and YSYEKL. CDR3 DNA: TGCGCCAGCAGCCAAGATGGGGACAGCTATGAAAAACTGTTTTTT. Its translation is CASSQDGDSYEKLFF.

The chain recombines TRBV28 with TRBJ2-3; D is perhaps TRBD1 (6 bases). Germline V gene sequence: CDR1 MDHEN, CDR2 SYDVKM. This CDR3 has 13 residues. V was shortened by 6 bases and J by 7 bases, with 14 bases between the two germline ends. This CDR3 is CASRTGIENTQYF. CDR3 bases: TGTGCCAGCAGAACAGGGATTGAGAATACGCAGTATTTT.

This clone occurred a few times. This sequence joins TRBV18 and TRBJ2-1; D is possibly TRBD2 (5 bases). The CDR3 covers 14 residues. CDR1 KGHSH and CDR2 LQKENI come from the germline V gene. Trimming removed 4 bases at V and 7 bases at J, with 14 bases between. CDR3 in DNA: TGTGCCAGCTCACTAGCCGGGAAAGAAAATGAGCAGTTCTTC. It codes for CASSLAGKENEQFF. The whole variable domain, remainder taken from reference TRBV18 and TRBJ2-1, is NAGVMQNPRHLVRRRGQEARLRCSPMKGHSHVYWYRQLPEEGLKFMVYLQKENIIDESGMPKERFSAEFPKEGPSILRIQQVVRGDSAAYFCASSLAGKENEQFFGPGTRLTVL.

The chain joins TRBV4-3 to TRBJ1-6, with 10 positions matching TRBD1. This CDR3 is built from 16 residues. V lost 1 base, J lost 10 bases, and 7 bases stayed unmatched. Germline assignment: CDR1 LGHNA and CDR2 YSLEER. The CDR3, as DNA: TGCGCCAGCAGCCAAGCATCGACAGGGGGCATCTCACCCCTCCACTTT. Translation: CASSQASTGGISPLHF.

The chain links TRBV29-1 to TRBJ1-4; a possible D gene is TRBD1 (5 bases). The CDR3 is made up of 14 amino acids. Germline V CDR1 and CDR2: SQVTM, ANQGSEA. The V and J ends lost 4 bases and 8 bases respectively, with 17 bases between them. CDR3 nucleotides: TGCAGCGTTGCTATCGGGGGGGGGAAAGAAAAACTGTTTTTT. This codes for CSVAIGGGKEKLFF.

J is TRBJ1-4 and V is TRBV7-9; maybe TRBD1 (6 bases). Germline loops: CDR1 SEHNR, CDR2 FQNEAQ (reference sequence). The CDR3 spans 14 residues. V gave up 0 bases and J gave up 7 bases, with 9 bases separating them. The CDR3: CASSLAGDTEKLFF. CDR3 nucleotides: TGTGCCAGCAGCTTAGCAGGGGACACTGAAAAACTGTTTTTT.

This chain joins TRBV27 and TRBJ2-1, with 10 bases identical to TRBD2. J was trimmed by 4 bases and V by 1 base; bases with no gene match: 4. CDR1 and CDR2 from the germline V gene are MNHEY and SMNVEV (reference sequence). CDR3 length: 16 amino acids. The CDR3 coding sequence is TGTGCCAGCAGTTTATGGGTGACTAGCGGGTACAATGAGCAGTTCTTC. Residues: CASSLWVTSGYNEQFF.

This clone was picked up one time. The J gene is TRBJ1-4, the V gene TRBV2, with D maybe TRBD1 (5 bases). The CDR3 totals 16 residues. With 6 bases removed from V and 8 bases from J, the gap between germline ends came to 22 bases. CDR1 is SNHLY, CDR2 FYNNEI, per germline. The CDR3 DNA sequence: TGTGCCAGCAGGGACCCCCAGGGAGGTCTTGGGGAAAAACTGTTTTTT. It codes for CASRDPQGGLGEKLFF.